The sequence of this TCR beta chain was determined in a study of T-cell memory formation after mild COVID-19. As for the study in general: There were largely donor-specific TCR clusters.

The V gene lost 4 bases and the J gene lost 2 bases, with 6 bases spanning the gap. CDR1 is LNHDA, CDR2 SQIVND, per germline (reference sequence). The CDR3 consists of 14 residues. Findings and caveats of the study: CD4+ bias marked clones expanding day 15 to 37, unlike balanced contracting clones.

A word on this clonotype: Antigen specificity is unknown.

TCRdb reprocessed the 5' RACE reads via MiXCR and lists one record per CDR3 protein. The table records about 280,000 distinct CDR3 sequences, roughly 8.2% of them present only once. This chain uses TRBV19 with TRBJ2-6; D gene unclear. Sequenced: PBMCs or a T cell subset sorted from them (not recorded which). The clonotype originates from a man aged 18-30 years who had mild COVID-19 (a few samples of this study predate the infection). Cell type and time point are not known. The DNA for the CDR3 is TGTGCCAGTAGTAAAGCTGCTGGGGCCAACGTCCTGACTTTC. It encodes CASSKAAGANVLTF.